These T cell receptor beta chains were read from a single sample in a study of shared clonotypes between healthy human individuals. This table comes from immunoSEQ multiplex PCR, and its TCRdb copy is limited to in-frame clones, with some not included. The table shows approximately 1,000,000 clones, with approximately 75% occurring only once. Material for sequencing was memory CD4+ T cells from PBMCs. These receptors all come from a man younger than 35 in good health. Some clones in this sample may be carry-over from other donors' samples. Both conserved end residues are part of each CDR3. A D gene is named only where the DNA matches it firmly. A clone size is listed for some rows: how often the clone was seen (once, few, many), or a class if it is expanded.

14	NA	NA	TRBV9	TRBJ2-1	CASSVEPKGTEQFF	TGTGCCAGCAGCGTAGAACCAAAAGGGACTGAGCAGTTCTTC
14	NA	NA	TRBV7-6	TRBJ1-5	CASSLDGPNQPQHF	TGTGCCAGCAGCTTAGACGGACCCAATCAGCCCCAGCATTTT
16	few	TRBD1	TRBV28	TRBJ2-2	CASSLLRGRVTGELFF	TGTGCCAGCAGTTTATTGAGGGGGCGCGTCACCGGGGAGCTGTTTTTT
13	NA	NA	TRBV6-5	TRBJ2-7	CASSRTLNYEQYF	TGTGCCAGCAGCAGAACCTTGAATTACGAGCAGTACTTC
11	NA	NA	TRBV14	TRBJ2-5	CASSNIGTQYF	TGTGCCAGCAGCAACATCGGGACCCAGTACTTC
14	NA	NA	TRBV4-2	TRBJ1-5	CASSQGGNNQPQHF	TGTGCCAGCAGCCAAGGAGGCAACAATCAGCCCCAGCATTTT
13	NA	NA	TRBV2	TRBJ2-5	CASWGGRGETQYF	TGTGCCAGCTGGGGTGGGAGAGGGGAGACCCAGTACTTC
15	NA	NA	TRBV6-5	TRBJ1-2	CASSTGTARQMGYTF	TGTGCCAGCAGTACCGGGACCGCCCGTCAAATGGGCTACACCTTC
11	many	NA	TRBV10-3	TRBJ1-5	CAIPINQPQHF	TGTGCCATCCCTATCAATCAGCCCCAGCATTTT
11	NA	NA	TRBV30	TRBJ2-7	CAWSRGYEQYF	TGTGCCTGGAGTCGAGGGTACGAGCAGTACTTC
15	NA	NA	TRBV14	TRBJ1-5	CASSSIERPDQPQHF	TGTGCCAGCAGCTCTATAGAACGGCCGGATCAGCCCCAGCATTTT
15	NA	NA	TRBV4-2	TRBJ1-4	CASSQDGGSNEKLFF	TGTGCCAGCAGCCAAGACGGCGGATCTAATGAAAAACTGTTTTTT
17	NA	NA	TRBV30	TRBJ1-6	CAWSVRRGGSYNSPLHF	TGTGCCTGGAGTGTACGAAGGGGTGGCTCCTATAATTCACCCCTCCACTTT
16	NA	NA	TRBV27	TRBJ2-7	CASSLSPGAVAHEQYF	TGTGCCAGCAGTTTATCGCCTGGGGCAGTCGCCCACGAGCAGTACTTC
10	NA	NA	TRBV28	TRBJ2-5	CASGVETQYF	TGTGCCAGCGGTGTAGAGACCCAGTACTTC
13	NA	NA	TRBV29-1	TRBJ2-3	CSAGDSPQDTQYF	TGCAGCGCTGGGGACTCACCACAAGATACGCAGTATTTT
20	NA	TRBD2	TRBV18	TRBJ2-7	CASSPPRTGTSGSGGAEQYF	TGTGCCAGCTCACCACCGAGAACAGGGACTAGCGGGAGTGGGGGAGCCGAGCAGTACTTC
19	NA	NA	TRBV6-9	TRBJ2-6	CASSYQGLGDLSGANVLTF	TGTGCCAGCAGTTACCAGGGTCTCGGCGACCTCTCTGGGGCCAACGTCCTGACTTTC
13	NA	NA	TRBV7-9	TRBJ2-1	CASSLQGLGEEFF	TGTGCCAGCAGCTTACAGGGCTTGGGTGAGGAGTTCTTC
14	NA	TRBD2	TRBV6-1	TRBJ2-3	CASSVGLAADTQYF	TGTGCCAGCAGTGTGGGACTAGCGGCAGATACGCAGTATTTT
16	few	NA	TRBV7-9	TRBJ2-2	CASSLGPGLNTGELFF	TGTGCCAGCAGCTTAGGGCCAGGCCTTAACACCGGGGAGCTGTTTTTT
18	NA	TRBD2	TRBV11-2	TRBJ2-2	CASSSLGSGRGITGELFF	TGTGCCAGCAGCTCCCTAGGTAGCGGGAGGGGGATAACCGGGGAGCTGTTTTTT
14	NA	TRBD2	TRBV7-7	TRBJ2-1	CASSNSGRAGEQFF	TGTGCCAGCAGCAATAGCGGGAGGGCCGGTGAGCAGTTCTTC
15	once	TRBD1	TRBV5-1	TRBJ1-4	CASSLGQGNNEKLFF	TGCGCCAGCAGCCTGGGACAGGGAAATAATGAAAAACTGTTTTTT
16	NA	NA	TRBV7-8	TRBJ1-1	CASSSYRGPGGVEAFF	TGTGCCAGCAGCTCCTACCGGGGCCCGGGGGGTGTTGAAGCTTTCTTT
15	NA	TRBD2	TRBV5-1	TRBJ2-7	CASSLLSSGNYEQYF	TGCGCCAGCAGCTTGTTGTCTAGCGGGAACTACGAGCAGTACTTC
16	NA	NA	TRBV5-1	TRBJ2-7	CASSLGTSSLSYEQYF	TGCGCCAGCAGCTTGGGGACATCTAGCCTCTCCTACGAGCAGTACTTC
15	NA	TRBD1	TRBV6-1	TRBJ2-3	CASRYGTGGTDTQYF	TGTGCCAGCAGATACGGGACAGGGGGCACAGATACGCAGTATTTT
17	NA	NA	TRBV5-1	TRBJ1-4	CASSAGRISWANEKLFF	TGCGCCAGCAGCGCCGGACGCATATCCTGGGCTAATGAAAAACTGTTTTTT